This is a list of T cell receptor beta chains from one sample in a study of T cells expressing NK-cell markers. No DNA is given; TCRdb re-called the 5' RACE reads and lists each CDR3 protein once. Its clone listing holds some 340,000 distinct CDR3 sequences. Sequenced sample: blood T cells: a sorted CD56 or NKG2C T cell subset, CD4+ or CD8+ T cells, or bulk PBMC T cells (not recorded which). These receptors originate from a man aged 18-75 years in good health. Each CDR3 is given with its conserved first and last residue.

v_call: TRBV12-3/TRBV12-4
j_call: TRBJ2-1
cdr3_aa: CASSFRTAYSEQFF

v_call: TRBV7-2
j_call: TRBJ2-2
cdr3_aa: CASSPNPGGITGELFF

v_call: TRBV5-5
j_call: TRBJ2-2
cdr3_aa: CASSFGGHPHTGELFF

v_call: TRBV9
j_call: TRBJ2-5
cdr3_aa: CASSVNIEETQYF

v_call: TRBV29-1
j_call: TRBJ1-2
cdr3_aa: CSAQDTVYGYTF

v_call: TRBV5-1
j_call: TRBJ2-3
cdr3_aa: CASSSTGTSGMSTDTQYF

v_call: TRBV20-1
j_call: TRBJ2-7
cdr3_aa: CSARDYLPPYEQYF

v_call: TRBV12-3/TRBV12-4
j_call: TRBJ1-1
cdr3_aa: CASSPRDRGHRHGAFF

v_call: TRBV12-3/TRBV12-4
j_call: TRBJ2-3
cdr3_aa: CASSPLNPGPQYF

v_call: TRBV6-1
j_call: TRBJ2-7
cdr3_aa: CASSERGTGSYEQYF

v_call: TRBV11-2
j_call: TRBJ1-6
cdr3_aa: CASSLTGTYNSPLHF

v_call: TRBV2
j_call: TRBJ2-1
cdr3_aa: CASSENGQGSDNEQFF

v_call: TRBV5-1
j_call: TRBJ2-1
cdr3_aa: CASSLLLARSYNEQFF

v_call: TRBV20-1
j_call: TRBJ1-6
cdr3_aa: CSARGTGSSPLHF

v_call: TRBV5-1
j_call: TRBJ2-1
cdr3_aa: CASSFTGQGSLYEQFF

v_call: TRBV7-8
j_call: TRBJ2-3
cdr3_aa: CASSLVLSVSPSTDTQYF

v_call: TRBV7-9
j_call: TRBJ1-2
cdr3_aa: CASSHADRPYGYTF

v_call: TRBV6-2/TRBV6-3
j_call: TRBJ2-3
cdr3_aa: CASSSQRASRDTQYF

v_call: TRBV24-1
j_call: TRBJ2-7
cdr3_aa: CATSDFQRGDPPYEQYF

v_call: TRBV5-1
j_call: TRBJ2-5
cdr3_aa: CASSLSPGAGETQYF

v_call: TRBV7-8
j_call: TRBJ2-3
cdr3_aa: CATGTGMSDTQYF

v_call: TRBV18
j_call: TRBJ1-4
cdr3_aa: CASSHTGMNEKLFF

v_call: TRBV13
j_call: TRBJ2-5
cdr3_aa: CASSEGRAGETQYF

v_call: TRBV6-1
j_call: TRBJ2-7
cdr3_aa: CASSTGPAAGQYF

v_call: TRBV28
j_call: TRBJ1-5
cdr3_aa: CASRSLQGNQPQHF

v_call: TRBV5-1
j_call: TRBJ1-5
cdr3_aa: CASSEGQVSNQPQHF

v_call: TRBV2
j_call: TRBJ1-4
cdr3_aa: CASSEMDEKLFF

v_call: TRBV2
j_call: TRBJ2-1
cdr3_aa: CASSHKWTSGTNEQFF

v_call: TRBV2
j_call: TRBJ2-1
cdr3_aa: CASLETGGGNEQFF

v_call: TRBV5-1
j_call: TRBJ1-1
cdr3_aa: CASSRDRMIEWNTEAFF

v_call: TRBV9
j_call: TRBJ2-3
cdr3_aa: CASSVDQVGADTQYF

v_call: TRBV12-3/TRBV12-4
j_call: TRBJ2-1
cdr3_aa: CASSLWASGARYEQFF

v_call: TRBV10-3
j_call: TRBJ2-7
cdr3_aa: CAISGGFMTYEQYF

v_call: TRBV6-1
j_call: TRBJ1-1
cdr3_aa: CASGAMNTEAFF

v_call: TRBV9
j_call: TRBJ2-5
cdr3_aa: CASSATSSTVETQYF